A selection of T cell receptor beta chains follows, all from one sample in a study of OX40 agonist ivuxolimab in advanced cancers. The repertoire was sequenced with immunoSEQ multiplex PCR; TCRdb's copy has only in-frame clones and lacks some. This sample carries some 77,000 clones, approximately 85% of them seen once, and the ten largest clones take over 4.5%. The source material was CD4+ or CD8+ T cells sorted from blood, sampled in a trial of the OX40 agonist ivuxolimab. Receptors originate from an adult with an advanced solid tumor such as melanoma, head and neck, liver or kidney cancer. CDR3s include the opening cysteine and the closing phenylalanine or tryptophan. The order of the fields is J gene, V gene, D gene, clone size, CDR3 length, CDR3 protein, CDR3 DNA. The D gene is left open where the match is weak. Size is omitted from some rows. Given values are once, few, many or a class for expanded clones.

TRBJ2-5,TRBV6-5,TRBD2,-,14,CASSAGGITGTQYF,TGTGCCAGCAGTGCGGGAGGTATTACGGGGACCCAGTACTTC
TRBJ2-1,TRBV19,TRBD2,-,14,CASSSGGGYNEQFF,TGTGCCAGTAGTAGCGGGGGGGGCTACAATGAGCAGTTCTTC
TRBJ1-2,TRBV10-3,TRBD1,-,15,CAISEPDRGRYGYTF,TGTGCCATCAGTGAACCCGACAGGGGGAGATATGGCTACACCTTC
TRBJ1-1,TRBV6-6,-,-,14,CASYRRGMNTEAFF,TGTGCCAGCTACCGAAGAGGCATGAACACTGAAGCTTTCTTT
TRBJ1-5,TRBV7-9,-,few,15,CASSSSGVSNQPQHF,TGTGCCAGCAGCAGTAGCGGAGTCAGCAATCAGCCCCAGCATTTT
TRBJ2-2,TRBV7-2,-,-,13,CASSKARDGELFF,TGTGCCAGCAGCAAGGCTAGGGACGGGGAGCTGTTTTTT
TRBJ2-1,TRBV25-1,TRBD2,-,14,CASSARGGYNEQFF,TGTGCCAGCAGTGCTCGGGGGGGATACAATGAGCAGTTCTTC
TRBJ2-7,TRBV10-2,-,once,13,CAGGQQAYDEQYF,TGCGCCGGCGGACAACAGGCCTATGACGAGCAGTACTTC
TRBJ1-6,TRBV19,-,-,14,CASSSHERNSPLHF,TGTGCCAGTAGTTCGCATGAGAGAAATTCACCCCTCCACTTT
TRBJ2-1,TRBV7-8,-,-,15,CASSFGQLTYNEQFF,TGTGCCAGCAGCTTCGGACAGCTTACCTACAATGAGCAGTTCTTC
TRBJ1-2,TRBV2,TRBD1,few,13,CASRKMDRDGYTF,TGTGCCAGCAGGAAGATGGACAGGGACGGCTACACCTTC
TRBJ2-2,TRBV2,-,once,17,CASTPRGGIANTGELFF,TGTGCCAGCACCCCAAGGGGGGGTATCGCGAACACCGGGGAGCTGTTTTTT
TRBJ2-7,TRBV18,TRBD1,-,15,CASSPPQGTTYEQYF,TGTGCCAGCTCACCTCCACAGGGGACGACCTACGAGCAGTACTTC
TRBJ2-1,TRBV27,-,-,12,CASRERTGGQFF,TGTGCCAGCAGAGAGAGGACGGGTGGGCAGTTCTTC
TRBJ2-3,TRBV11-2,-,-,14,CASSLWESTDTQYF,TGTGCCAGCAGCTTGTGGGAGAGCACAGATACGCAGTATTTT
TRBJ1-2,TRBV15,-,-,16,CATSGLRGGDWYGYTF,TGTGCCACCAGCGGATTAAGAGGGGGGGATTGGTATGGCTACACCTTC
TRBJ2-2,TRBV7-8,-,once,14,CASSFLYFAGELFF,TGTGCCAGCAGCTTCCTATATTTCGCCGGGGAGCTGTTTTTT
TRBJ2-1,TRBV27,-,-,12,CASSLYNNEQFF,TGTGCCAGCAGTCTCTATAACAATGAGCAGTTCTTC
TRBJ1-1,TRBV2,-,-,13,CASRSQGHTEAFF,TGTGCCAGCAGGTCACAGGGCCACACTGAAGCTTTCTTT
TRBJ2-2,TRBV11-1,-,-,14,CASRLTVAGGELFF,TGTGCCAGCAGGCTCACGGTGGCGGGCGGGGAGCTGTTTTTT
TRBJ1-1,TRBV9,-,-,13,CASSISGQSEAFF,TGTGCCAGCAGCATTTCCGGACAGTCAGAAGCTTTCTTT
TRBJ2-1,TRBV7-2,-,-,11,CASSYHPTLFF,TGTGCCAGCAGCTACCACCCGACTTTGTTCTTC
TRBJ2-2,TRBV27,TRBD1,-,17,CASSLGTGGAYTGELFF,TGTGCCAGCAGTTTAGGGACAGGGGGCGCTTACACCGGGGAGCTGTTTTTT
TRBJ2-5,TRBV9,-,-,12,CASNAPQETQYF,TGTGCCAGCAACGCCCCTCAAGAGACCCAGTACTTC
TRBJ2-7,TRBV6-6,TRBD1,-,14,CASRGAGGAYEQYF,TGTGCCAGTCGGGGAGCAGGGGGCGCCTACGAGCAGTACTTC
TRBJ2-3,TRBV19,-,-,15,CASSSGGPSTDTQYF,TGTGCCAGTAGTTCTGGTGGCCCAAGCACAGATACGCAGTATTTT
TRBJ2-2,TRBV19,-,few,15,CASSISTGDHGELFF,TGTGCCAGTAGTATATCCACCGGGGATCACGGGGAGCTGTTTTTT
TRBJ1-2,TRBV9,-,many,14,CASSSIIGGDGYTF,TGTGCCAGCAGCTCTATTATTGGGGGAGATGGCTACACCTTC
TRBJ2-4,TRBV4-2,-,-,15,CASSQDLPAKNIQYF,TGTGCCAGCAGCCAAGACCTCCCAGCCAAAAACATTCAGTACTTC
TRBJ2-1,TRBV7-9,TRBD1,-,16,CASSSSRDRRHNEQFF,TGTGCCAGCAGCTCTTCTCGGGACAGGCGACACAATGAGCAGTTCTTC
TRBJ1-1,TRBV7-8,-,-,17,CASSLRSAGVMNTEAFF,TGTGCCAGCAGCTTAAGGTCGGCAGGGGTCATGAACACTGAAGCTTTCTTT
TRBJ2-1,TRBV5-1,-,-,15,CASSFRDTSYNEQFF,TGCGCCAGCAGTTTCCGGGACACCTCCTACAATGAGCAGTTCTTC
TRBJ2-5,TRBV5-8,-,once,13,CASSLGTEETQYF,TGTGCCAGCAGCTTGGGGACAGAAGAGACCCAGTACTTC
TRBJ2-3,TRBV7-9,-,-,14,CASSPDNPTDTQYF,TGTGCCAGCAGCCCGGACAACCCCACAGATACGCAGTATTTT
TRBJ2-1,TRBV28,TRBD2,-,13,CASSLSGRNEQFF,TGTGCCAGCAGTTTGAGCGGGAGAAATGAGCAGTTCTTC
TRBJ1-5,TRBV4-2,-,-,14,CASSQDRHTPPQHF,TGTGCCAGCAGCCAAGATCGCCACACACCGCCCCAGCATTTT
TRBJ1-5,TRBV6-5,TRBD1,once,13,CASRGTGMQPQHF,TGTGCCAGCCGAGGGACAGGGATGCAGCCCCAGCATTTT
TRBJ1-1,TRBV12-5,-,few,13,CASGNGQYTEAFF,TGTGCTAGTGGTAATGGACAGTACACTGAAGCTTTCTTT
TRBJ2-7,TRBV5-1,-,once,15,CASSFRPADTYEQYF,TGCGCCAGCAGCTTTCGCCCGGCGGACACCTACGAGCAGTACTTC
TRBJ1-1,TRBV10-1,TRBD1,-,18,CASRKPYRDREMNTEAFF,TGCGCCAGCAGAAAGCCTTACCGGGACAGGGAAATGAACACTGAAGCTTTCTTT
TRBJ2-7,TRBV18,TRBD2,-,14,CASSIGAGVDEQYF,TGTGCCAGCTCAATAGGGGCGGGAGTAGACGAGCAGTACTTC
TRBJ2-1,TRBV12-5,TRBD2,-,16,CASGFIAGGSNNEQFF,TGTGCTAGTGGTTTCATAGCGGGAGGGTCCAACAATGAGCAGTTCTTC
TRBJ2-7,TRBV9,-,-,16,CASSDSYKGSFDEQYF,TGTGCCAGCAGCGATAGTTACAAAGGGTCTTTCGACGAGCAGTACTTC